The rows below give T cell receptor beta chains drawn from one sample of a study of T cell responses to AZD1222 COVID-19 vaccine. Clones were read by immunoSEQ multiplex PCR, and TCRdb kept only the in-frame ones, dropping some. The sample yields 100,000 to 150,000 clones, over 85% seen once. The specimen comprised peripheral blood, sampled 28 days after the second AZD1222 dose. The receptors derive from an adult who received the AZD1222 COVID-19 vaccine. The CDR3 runs from the conserved cysteine through the conserved F or W. Each record gives: CDR3 length, J gene, V gene, CDR3 protein.

len: 12
j_gene: TRBJ2-3
v_gene: TRBV6-1
CDR3aa: CASSENHNTQYF

len: 13
j_gene: TRBJ2-1
v_gene: TRBV7-3
CDR3aa: CASSLAVDNEQFF

len: 16
j_gene: TRBJ2-3
v_gene: TRBV9
CDR3aa: CASSVGRALSTDTQYF

len: 15
j_gene: TRBJ1-5
v_gene: TRBV6-2/TRBV6-3
CDR3aa: CASSYAGTVYQPQHF

len: 15
j_gene: TRBJ2-5
v_gene: TRBV6-2/TRBV6-3
CDR3aa: CASSPTTSGGETQYF

len: 15
j_gene: TRBJ2-7
v_gene: TRBV11-2
CDR3aa: CASSLDGLTSYEQYF

len: 17
j_gene: TRBJ2-3
v_gene: TRBV7-9
CDR3aa: CASSGPLGTGRTDTQYF

len: 13
j_gene: TRBJ1-5
v_gene: TRBV10-3
CDR3aa: CAIAVGSNQPQHF

len: 16
j_gene: TRBJ2-1
v_gene: TRBV5-1
CDR3aa: CASSLVAGASYNEQFF

len: 14
j_gene: TRBJ1-5
v_gene: TRBV19
CDR3aa: CASSPLIPDQPQHF

len: 13
j_gene: TRBJ1-5
v_gene: TRBV28
CDR3aa: CASSPGANQPQHF

len: 13
j_gene: TRBJ1-2
v_gene: TRBV24-1
CDR3aa: CATSGEPNYGYTF

len: 17
j_gene: TRBJ2-3
v_gene: TRBV6-2/TRBV6-3
CDR3aa: CASSYSYLAERTDTQYF

len: 15
j_gene: TRBJ2-5
v_gene: TRBV18
CDR3aa: CASSPRAGDQETQYF

len: 15
j_gene: TRBJ2-1
v_gene: TRBV5-5
CDR3aa: CASSLRGQGSNEQFF

len: 11
j_gene: TRBJ1-1
v_gene: TRBV20-1
CDR3aa: CSALSLAEAFF

len: 16
j_gene: TRBJ2-5
v_gene: TRBV24-1
CDR3aa: CATSKGVAGAQETQYF

len: 15
j_gene: TRBJ1-5
v_gene: TRBV4-3
CDR3aa: CASSQDRFAMRPQHF

len: 15
j_gene: TRBJ2-1
v_gene: TRBV29-1
CDR3aa: CSVRDGRTSYNEQFF

len: 16
j_gene: TRBJ2-7
v_gene: TRBV19
CDR3aa: CASSKPGTGGSYEQYF

len: 13
j_gene: TRBJ1-1
v_gene: TRBV7-9
CDR3aa: CASSPRRSTEAFF

len: 17
j_gene: TRBJ1-2
v_gene: TRBV4-3
CDR3aa: CASSQEPGQPPHYGYTF

len: 13
j_gene: TRBJ1-1
v_gene: TRBV7-9
CDR3aa: CASKDPRGTEAFF

len: 13
j_gene: TRBJ2-7
v_gene: TRBV7-6
CDR3aa: CASSTGSSYEQYF

len: 14
j_gene: TRBJ2-2
v_gene: TRBV5-4
CDR3aa: CASSPQGRTGELFF

len: 17
j_gene: TRBJ1-1
v_gene: TRBV11-2
CDR3aa: CASSSPGAAGLITEAFF

len: 15
j_gene: TRBJ2-3
v_gene: TRBV2
CDR3aa: CASRDSGTYTDTQYF

len: 15
j_gene: TRBJ2-2
v_gene: TRBV27
CDR3aa: CASRATSGGAGELFF

len: 13
j_gene: TRBJ1-2
v_gene: TRBV29-1
CDR3aa: CSTPAQGLHGYTF

len: 13
j_gene: TRBJ2-7
v_gene: TRBV30
CDR3aa: CAWSAGTTWEQYF

len: 15
j_gene: TRBJ2-7
v_gene: TRBV5-6
CDR3aa: CASSLLLAASYEQYF

len: 15
j_gene: TRBJ2-2
v_gene: TRBV6-5
CDR3aa: CASRSARRNTGELFF

len: 15
j_gene: TRBJ2-2
v_gene: TRBV6-5
CDR3aa: CASRSGQGYTGELFF

len: 15
j_gene: TRBJ1-1
v_gene: TRBV15
CDR3aa: CATSRDYAEDTEAFF

len: 17
j_gene: TRBJ1-6
v_gene: TRBV19
CDR3aa: CASSMAGGFDSNSPLHF

len: 17
j_gene: TRBJ2-1
v_gene: TRBV4-3
CDR3aa: CASSQDIAGGLYNEQFF

len: 13
j_gene: TRBJ2-5
v_gene: TRBV24-1
CDR3aa: CATSEGTPETQYF

len: 14
j_gene: TRBJ1-1
v_gene: TRBV11-2
CDR3aa: CASSSQGALGEAFF

len: 13
j_gene: TRBJ2-7
v_gene: TRBV24-1
CDR3aa: CATSDSGTREQYF

len: 13
j_gene: TRBJ1-2
v_gene: TRBV29-1
CDR3aa: CSAWVLANYGYTF

len: 16
j_gene: TRBJ2-4
v_gene: TRBV10-3
CDR3aa: CAISETGTSVKNIQYF

len: 13
j_gene: TRBJ1-1
v_gene: TRBV29-1
CDR3aa: CSVVDGQGREAFF

len: 13
j_gene: TRBJ2-1
v_gene: TRBV9
CDR3aa: CASRGQGIDEQFF

len: 15
j_gene: TRBJ2-7
v_gene: TRBV3-1/TRBV3-2
CDR3aa: CASSQGNSFLREQYF

len: 17
j_gene: TRBJ2-3
v_gene: TRBV7-2
CDR3aa: CASSLGASGGPTDTQYF

len: 19
j_gene: TRBJ2-2
v_gene: TRBV28
CDR3aa: CASSLVRRSGVISTGELFF

len: 14
j_gene: TRBJ2-7
v_gene: TRBV7-2
CDR3aa: CASSPRQGPYEQYF

len: 15
j_gene: TRBJ1-5
v_gene: TRBV5-8
CDR3aa: CASSLRFSSNQPQHF

len: 15
j_gene: TRBJ1-1
v_gene: TRBV16
CDR3aa: CASSLQTPWGTEAFF

len: 14
j_gene: TRBJ2-1
v_gene: TRBV11-3
CDR3aa: CASSMGLAGAAQFF

len: 13
j_gene: TRBJ1-1
v_gene: TRBV7-2
CDR3aa: CASRIVGRAEAFF

len: 15
j_gene: TRBJ2-7
v_gene: TRBV7-3
CDR3aa: CASSRNPSESYEQYF